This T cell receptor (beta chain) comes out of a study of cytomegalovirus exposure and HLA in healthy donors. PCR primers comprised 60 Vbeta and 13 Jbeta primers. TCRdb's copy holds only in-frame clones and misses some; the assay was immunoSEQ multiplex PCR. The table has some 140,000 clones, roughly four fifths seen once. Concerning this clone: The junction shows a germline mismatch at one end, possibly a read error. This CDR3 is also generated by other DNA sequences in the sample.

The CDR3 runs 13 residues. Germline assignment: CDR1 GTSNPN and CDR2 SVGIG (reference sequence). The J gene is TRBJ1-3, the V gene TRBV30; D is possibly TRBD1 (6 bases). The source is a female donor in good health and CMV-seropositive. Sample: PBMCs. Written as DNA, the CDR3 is TGCGCCTGGACTCAGGGGTCTGGAAACACCATATATTTT. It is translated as CAWTQGSGNTIYF.